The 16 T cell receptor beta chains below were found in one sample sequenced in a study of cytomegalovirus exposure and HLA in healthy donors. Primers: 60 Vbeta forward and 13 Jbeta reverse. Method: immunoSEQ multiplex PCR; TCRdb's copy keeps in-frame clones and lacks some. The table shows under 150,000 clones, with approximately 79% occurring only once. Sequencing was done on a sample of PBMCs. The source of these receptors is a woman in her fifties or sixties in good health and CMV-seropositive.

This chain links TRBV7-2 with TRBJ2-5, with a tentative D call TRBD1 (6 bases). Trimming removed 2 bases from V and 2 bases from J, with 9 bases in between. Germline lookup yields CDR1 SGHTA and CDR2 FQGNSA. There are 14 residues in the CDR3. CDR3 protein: CASSLITGQETQYF. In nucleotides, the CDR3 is TGTGCCAGCAGCTTAATTACAGGGCAAGAGACCCAGTACTTC.

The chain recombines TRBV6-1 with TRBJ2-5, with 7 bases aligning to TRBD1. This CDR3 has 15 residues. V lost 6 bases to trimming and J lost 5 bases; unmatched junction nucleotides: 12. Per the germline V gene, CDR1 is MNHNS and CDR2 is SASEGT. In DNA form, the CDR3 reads TGTGCCAGCAGAGTCGGGGACAGCAACTATGAGACCCAGTACTTC. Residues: CASRVGDSNYETQYF.

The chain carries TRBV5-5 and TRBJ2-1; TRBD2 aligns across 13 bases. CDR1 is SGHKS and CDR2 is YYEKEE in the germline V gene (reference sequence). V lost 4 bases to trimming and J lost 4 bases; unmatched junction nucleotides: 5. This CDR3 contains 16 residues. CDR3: CASSPGLAGVYNEQFF. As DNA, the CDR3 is TGTGCCAGCAGCCCAGGACTAGCGGGGGTTTACAATGAGCAGTTCTTC.

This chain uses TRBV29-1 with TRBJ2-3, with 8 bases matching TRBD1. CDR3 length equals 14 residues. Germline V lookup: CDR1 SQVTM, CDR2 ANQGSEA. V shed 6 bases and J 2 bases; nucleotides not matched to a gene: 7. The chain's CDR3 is CSVAPGQATDTQYF. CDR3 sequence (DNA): TGCAGCGTGGCCCCGGGACAGGCCACAGATACGCAGTATTTT.

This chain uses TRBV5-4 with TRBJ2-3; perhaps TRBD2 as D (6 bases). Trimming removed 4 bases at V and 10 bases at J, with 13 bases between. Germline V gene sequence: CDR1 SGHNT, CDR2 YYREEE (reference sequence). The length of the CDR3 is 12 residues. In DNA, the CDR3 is TGTGCCAGCAGCCCCGATTGGGGGGCGCAGTATTTT. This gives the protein CASSPDWGAQYF.

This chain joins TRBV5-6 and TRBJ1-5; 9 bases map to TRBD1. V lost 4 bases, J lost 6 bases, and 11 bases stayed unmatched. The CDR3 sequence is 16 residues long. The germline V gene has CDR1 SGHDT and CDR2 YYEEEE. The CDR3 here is CASSKGDGQGSQPQHF. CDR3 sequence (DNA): TGTGCCAGCAGCAAAGGAGACGGACAGGGGAGTCAGCCCCAGCATTTT.

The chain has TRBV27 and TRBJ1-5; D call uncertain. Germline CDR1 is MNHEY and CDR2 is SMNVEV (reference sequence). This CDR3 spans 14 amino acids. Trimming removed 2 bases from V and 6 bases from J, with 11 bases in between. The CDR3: CASSLTGESQPQHF. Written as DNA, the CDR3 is TGTGCCAGCAGTTTAACCGGGGAGAGTCAGCCCCAGCATTTT.

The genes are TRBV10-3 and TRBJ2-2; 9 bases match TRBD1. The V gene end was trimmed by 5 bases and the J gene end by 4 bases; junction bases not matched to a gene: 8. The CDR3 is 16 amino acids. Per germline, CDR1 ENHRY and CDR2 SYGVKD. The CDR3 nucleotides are TGTGCCATCAGTCTCACCGGGACAGGGCCCACCGGGGAGCTGTTTTTT. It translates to CAISLTGTGPTGELFF.

The CDR3 DNA sequence: TGCAGCGAAGGACAGGGGTATGGCTACACCTTC. Translated: CSEGQGYGYTF. This chain links TRBV29-1 with TRBJ1-2, with TRBD1 identical over 9 bases. This CDR3 has 11 residues. The V gene's germline CDR1 is SQVTM and CDR2 ANQGSEA. The ends lost 7 bases at V and 5 bases at J; junction bases unmatched: 2.

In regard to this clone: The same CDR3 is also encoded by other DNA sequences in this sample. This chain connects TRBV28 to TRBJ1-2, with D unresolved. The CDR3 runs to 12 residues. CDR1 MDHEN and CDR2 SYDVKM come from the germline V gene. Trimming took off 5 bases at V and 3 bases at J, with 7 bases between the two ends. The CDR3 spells CASSPRDYGYTF. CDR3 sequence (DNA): TGTGCCAGCAGTCCCCGGGACTATGGCTACACCTTC.

The DNA of the CDR3 is TGTGCCAGCAGCCAAGACAGTCACTCCTACGAGCAGTACTTC. It specifies CASSQDSHSYEQYF. V gene TRBV4-2 combines with J gene TRBJ2-7; the D is unclear. The CDR3 sequence is 14 residues long. The V gene's germline CDR1 is LGHNA and CDR2 YNFKEQ. The ends were cut back, 0 bases at V and 0 bases at J, with 6 bases in the middle.

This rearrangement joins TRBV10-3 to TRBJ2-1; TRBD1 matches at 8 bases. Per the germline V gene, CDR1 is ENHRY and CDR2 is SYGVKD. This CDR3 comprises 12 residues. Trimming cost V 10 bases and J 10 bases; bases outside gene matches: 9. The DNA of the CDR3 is TGTGCCACCCGGACAGGGCAGGCGGAGCAGTTCTTC. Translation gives CATRTGQAEQFF.

The CDR3, as DNA: TGCGCCAGCAGCTTGTCGGGGACAGCCCACGAGCAGTACTTC. Protein product: CASSLSGTAHEQYF. The chain couples TRBV5-1 to TRBJ2-7; 7 bases line up with TRBD1. The CDR3 is 14 amino acids. Germline loops: CDR1 SGHRS, CDR2 YFSETQ. Trimming removed 1 base from V and 5 bases from J; junction bases left unmatched: 6.

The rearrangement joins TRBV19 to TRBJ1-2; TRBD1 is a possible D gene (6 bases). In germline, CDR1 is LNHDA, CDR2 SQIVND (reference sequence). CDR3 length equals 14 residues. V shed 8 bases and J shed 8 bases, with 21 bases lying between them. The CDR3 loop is CASFGASGVEGYTF. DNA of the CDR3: TGTGCCAGTTTTGGGGCCTCAGGGGTAGAAGGCTACACCTTC.

DNA for the CDR3: TGCGCCAGCAGCTTGGTGCCTCAAGGAGGAGACACTGAAGCTTTCTTT. This gives the protein CASSLVPQGGDTEAFF. The chain is built from TRBV5-1 and TRBJ1-1; D ambiguous. The CDR3 length is 16 residues. The V and J ends lost 0 bases and 3 bases respectively, with 15 bases between them. From germline, CDR1 is SGHRS and CDR2 YFSETQ.

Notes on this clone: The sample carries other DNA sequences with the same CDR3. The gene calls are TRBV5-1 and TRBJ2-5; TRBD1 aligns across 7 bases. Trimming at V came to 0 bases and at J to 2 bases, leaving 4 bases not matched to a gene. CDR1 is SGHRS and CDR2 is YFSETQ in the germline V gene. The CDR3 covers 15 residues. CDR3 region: CASSLGQGRQETQYF. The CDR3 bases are TGCGCCAGCAGCTTGGGACAGGGTCGGCAAGAGACCCAGTACTTC.